This TCR beta chain was observed in a study of regulatory T cells in long-lasting Graves disease. Overall study context: The antithyroid drugs taken by newly diagnosed Graves' patients had been used for under 3 months.

The time point here: newly diagnosed GD, antithyroid drugs for less than 3 months. RNA extracted from PBMCs served as the sequencing template. Combining iRepertoire HTBI primers with Arm-PCR of CDR3 regions, the authors built TCR beta libraries. MiXCR, applied by TCRdb to the multiplex PCR reads, yields one record per CDR3 protein. This table holds about 530,000 distinct CDR3 sequences, approximately 16% found once. This CDR3 has 15 residues. Germline assignment: CDR1 WNHNN and CDR2 SYGVQD (reference sequence). Trimming took 6 bases from V and 0 from J, leaving 13 bases between them. The same specimen was also included in a second study, on T cells in Graves' hyperthyroidism and ophthalmopathy. From that paper: Patients were excluded for uncontrolled infection, other autoimmune disease, pregnancy or lactation. With the HTBI primer set, the TCR CDR3 went through a first round of RT-PCR. Ophthalmopathy, as predicted by the model, came a median 6.5 months after the prediction.

The rearrangement links TRBV10-1 to TRBJ2-3; possible D gene TRBD2, 6 bases. The sequence was collected from a woman aged 40-60 years with Graves disease. Sequencing used peripheral blood mononuclear cells (PBMCs), obtained at new diagnosis, from a patient treated with antithyroid drugs. The DNA for the CDR3 is TGCGCCAGCAGCCGGGACTCTTCTAGCACAGATACGCAGTATTTT. Encoded protein: CASSRDSSSTDTQYF.